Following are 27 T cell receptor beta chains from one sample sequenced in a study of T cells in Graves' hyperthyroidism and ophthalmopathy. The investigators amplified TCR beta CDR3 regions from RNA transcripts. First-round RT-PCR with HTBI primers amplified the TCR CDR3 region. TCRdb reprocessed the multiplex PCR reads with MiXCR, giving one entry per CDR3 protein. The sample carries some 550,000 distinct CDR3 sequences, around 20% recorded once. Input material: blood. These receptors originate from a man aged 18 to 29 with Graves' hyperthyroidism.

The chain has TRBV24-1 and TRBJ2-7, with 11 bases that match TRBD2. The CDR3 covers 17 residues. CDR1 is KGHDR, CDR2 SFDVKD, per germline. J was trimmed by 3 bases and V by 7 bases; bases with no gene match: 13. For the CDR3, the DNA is TGTGCCACCAGGACTAGCGGGAACAGTACCGGCTTCTACGAGCAGTACTTC. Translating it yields CATRTSGNSTGFYEQYF.

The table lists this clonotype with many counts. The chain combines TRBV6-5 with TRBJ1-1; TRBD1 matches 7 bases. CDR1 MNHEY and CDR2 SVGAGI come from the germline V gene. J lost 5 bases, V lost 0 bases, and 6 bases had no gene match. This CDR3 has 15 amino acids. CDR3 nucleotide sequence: TGTGCCAGCAGTTACTCTACAGGGGTTGGGACTGAAGCTTTCTTT. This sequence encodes CASSYSTGVGTEAFF.

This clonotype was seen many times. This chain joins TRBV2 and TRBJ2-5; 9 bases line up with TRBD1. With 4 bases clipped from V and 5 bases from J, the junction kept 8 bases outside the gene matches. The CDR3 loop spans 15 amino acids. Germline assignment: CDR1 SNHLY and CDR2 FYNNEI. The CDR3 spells CASSVRPGTGETQYF. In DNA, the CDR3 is TGTGCCAGCAGTGTGAGACCAGGGACAGGGGAGACCCAGTACTTC.

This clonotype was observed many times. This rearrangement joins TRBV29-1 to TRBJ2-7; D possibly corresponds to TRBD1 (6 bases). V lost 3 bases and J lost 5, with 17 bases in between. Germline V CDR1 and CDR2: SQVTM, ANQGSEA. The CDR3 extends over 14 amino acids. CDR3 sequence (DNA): TGCAGCGTTGATCCCCAGGGGTCAGGGAACGAGCAGTACTTC. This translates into CSVDPQGSGNEQYF.

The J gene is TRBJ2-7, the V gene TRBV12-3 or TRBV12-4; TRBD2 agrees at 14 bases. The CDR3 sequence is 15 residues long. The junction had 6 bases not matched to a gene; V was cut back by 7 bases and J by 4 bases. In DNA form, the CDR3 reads TGTGCCAGCACCTTGGGACTAGCGGGAGAATACGAGCAGTACTTC. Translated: CASTLGLAGEYEQYF.

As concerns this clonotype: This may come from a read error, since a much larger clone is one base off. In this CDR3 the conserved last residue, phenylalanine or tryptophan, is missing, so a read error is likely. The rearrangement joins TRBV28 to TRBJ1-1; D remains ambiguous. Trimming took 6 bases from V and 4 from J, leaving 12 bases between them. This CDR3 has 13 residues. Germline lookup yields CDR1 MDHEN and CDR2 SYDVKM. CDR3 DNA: TGTGCCAGCAGCCCAACGCTGGGCACTGAAGCTTTCTTG. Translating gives CASSPTLGTEAFL.

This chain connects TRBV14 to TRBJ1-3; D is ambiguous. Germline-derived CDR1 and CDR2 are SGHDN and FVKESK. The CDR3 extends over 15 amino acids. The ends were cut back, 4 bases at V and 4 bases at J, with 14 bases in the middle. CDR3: CASSPGWGSGNTIYF. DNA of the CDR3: TGTGCCAGCAGCCCTGGATGGGGAAGCGGAAACACCATATATTTT.

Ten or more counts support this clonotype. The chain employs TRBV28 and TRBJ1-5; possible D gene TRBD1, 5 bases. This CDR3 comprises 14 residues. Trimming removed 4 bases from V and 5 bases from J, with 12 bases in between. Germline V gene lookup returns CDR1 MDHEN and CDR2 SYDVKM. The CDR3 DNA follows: TGTGCCAGCAGTTCCGACAGTTTCTATCAGCCCCAGCATTTT. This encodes CASSSDSFYQPQHF.

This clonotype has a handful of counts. This CDR3 is CATSAPLGGELNTGELFF. In DNA form, the CDR3 reads TGTGCCACCAGTGCCCCCCTGGGAGGGGAGCTGAACACCGGGGAGCTGTTTTTT. The gene calls are TRBV24-1 and TRBJ2-2; 7 bases line up with TRBD2. Germline V gives CDR1 KGHDR, CDR2 SFDVKD. This CDR3 comprises 18 residues. The ends lost 5 bases at V and 1 base at J; junction bases unmatched: 12.

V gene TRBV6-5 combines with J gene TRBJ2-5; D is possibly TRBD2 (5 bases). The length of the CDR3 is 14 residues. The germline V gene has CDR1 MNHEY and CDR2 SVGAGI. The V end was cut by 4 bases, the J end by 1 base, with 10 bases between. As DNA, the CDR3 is TGTGCCAGCAGTTTATCGGGGTTCCAAGAGACCCAGTACTTC. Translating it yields CASSLSGFQETQYF.

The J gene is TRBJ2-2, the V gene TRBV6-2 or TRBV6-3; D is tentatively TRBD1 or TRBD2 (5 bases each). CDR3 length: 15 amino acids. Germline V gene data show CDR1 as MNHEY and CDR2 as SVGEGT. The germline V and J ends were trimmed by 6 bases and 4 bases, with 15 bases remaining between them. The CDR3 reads CASSRQPTSTGELFF. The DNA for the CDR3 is TGTGCCAGCAGCAGACAGCCAACTAGCACCGGGGAGCTGTTTTTT.

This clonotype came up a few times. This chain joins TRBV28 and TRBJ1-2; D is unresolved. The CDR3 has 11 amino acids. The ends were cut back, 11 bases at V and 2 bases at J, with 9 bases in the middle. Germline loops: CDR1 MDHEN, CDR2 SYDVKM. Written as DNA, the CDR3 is TGTGCCTACCGGGAAAACTATGGCTACACCTTC. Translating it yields CAYRENYGYTF.

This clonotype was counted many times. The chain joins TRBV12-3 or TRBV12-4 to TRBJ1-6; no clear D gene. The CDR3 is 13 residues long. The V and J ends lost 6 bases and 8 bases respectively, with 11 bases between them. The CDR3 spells CASSPQLDSPLHF. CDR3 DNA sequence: TGTGCCAGCAGCCCACAGTTGGATTCACCCCTCCACTTT.

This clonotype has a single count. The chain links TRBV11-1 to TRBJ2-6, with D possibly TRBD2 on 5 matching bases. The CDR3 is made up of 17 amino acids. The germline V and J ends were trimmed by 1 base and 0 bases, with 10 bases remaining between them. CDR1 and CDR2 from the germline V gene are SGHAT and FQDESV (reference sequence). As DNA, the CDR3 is TGTGCCAGCAGCTTAGGGCGGGTCAGCTCTGGGGCCAACGTCCTGACTTTC. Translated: CASSLGRVSSGANVLTF.

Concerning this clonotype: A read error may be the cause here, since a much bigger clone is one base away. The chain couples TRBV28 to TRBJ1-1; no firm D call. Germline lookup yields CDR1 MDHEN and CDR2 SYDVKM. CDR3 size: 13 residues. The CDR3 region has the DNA TGTGCCAGCAGTTTCGAGTTGGGCACTGAAGCTCTCTTT. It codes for CASSFELGTEALF.

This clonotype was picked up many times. CDR3 DNA sequence: TGTGCCAGCACGGACGACCAAGAGACCCAGTACTTC. This codes for CASTDDQETQYF. The V and J genes are TRBV6-1 and TRBJ2-5; D gene ambiguous. Germline loops: CDR1 MNHNS, CDR2 SASEGT. Between the trimmed V and J ends, which lost 7 bases and 0 bases, there was a span of 6 bases. CDR3 length: 12 amino acids.

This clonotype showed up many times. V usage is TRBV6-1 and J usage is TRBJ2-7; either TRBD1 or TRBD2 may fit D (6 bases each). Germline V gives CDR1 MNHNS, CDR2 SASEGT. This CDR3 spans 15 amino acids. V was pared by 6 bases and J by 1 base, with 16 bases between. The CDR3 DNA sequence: TGTGCCAGCAGCGGGGGACACGGGAGTTCCTACGAGCAGTACTTC. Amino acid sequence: CASSGGHGSSYEQYF.

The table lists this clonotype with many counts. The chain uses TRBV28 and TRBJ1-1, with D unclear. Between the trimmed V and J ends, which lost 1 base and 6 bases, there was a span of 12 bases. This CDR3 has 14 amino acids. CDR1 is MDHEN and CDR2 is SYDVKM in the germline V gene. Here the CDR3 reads CASSLFAGSAEAFF. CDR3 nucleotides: TGTGCCAGCAGTTTATTTGCCGGATCGGCTGAAGCTTTCTTT.

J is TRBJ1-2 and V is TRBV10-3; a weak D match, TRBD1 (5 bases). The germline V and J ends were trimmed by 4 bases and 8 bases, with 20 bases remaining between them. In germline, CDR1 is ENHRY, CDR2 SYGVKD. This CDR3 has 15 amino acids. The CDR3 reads CAISAPRQVAGGYTF. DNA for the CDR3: TGTGCCATCAGTGCCCCCCGACAAGTTGCAGGGGGCTACACCTTC.

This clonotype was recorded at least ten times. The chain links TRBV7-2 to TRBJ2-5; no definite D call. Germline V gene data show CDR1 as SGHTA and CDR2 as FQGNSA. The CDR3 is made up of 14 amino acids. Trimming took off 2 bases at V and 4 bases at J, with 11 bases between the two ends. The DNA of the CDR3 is TGTGCCAGCAGCTTAAGCCTACTTGGAGAGACCCAGTACTTC. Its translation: CASSLSLLGETQYF. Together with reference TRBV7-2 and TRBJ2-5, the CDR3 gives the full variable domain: GAGVSQSPSNKVTEKGKDVELRCDPISGHTALYWYRQSLGQGLEFLIYFQGNSAPDKSGLPSDRFSAERTGGSVSTLTIQRTQQEDSAVYLCASSLSLLGETQYFGPGTRLLVL.

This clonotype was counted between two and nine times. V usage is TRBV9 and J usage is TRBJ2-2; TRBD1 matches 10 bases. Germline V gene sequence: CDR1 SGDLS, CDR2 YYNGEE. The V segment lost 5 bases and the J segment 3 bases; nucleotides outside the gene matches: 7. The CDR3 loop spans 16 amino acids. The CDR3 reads CASRPPGTGDTGELFF. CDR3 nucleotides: TGTGCCAGCAGACCCCCCGGGACAGGGGACACCGGGGAGCTGTTTTTT.

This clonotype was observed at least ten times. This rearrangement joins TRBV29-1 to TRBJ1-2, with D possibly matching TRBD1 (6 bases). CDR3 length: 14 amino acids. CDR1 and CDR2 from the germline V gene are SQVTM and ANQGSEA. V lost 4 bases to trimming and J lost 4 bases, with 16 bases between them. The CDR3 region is CSVGGQGQLYGYTF. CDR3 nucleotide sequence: TGCAGCGTTGGGGGGCAGGGGCAGCTCTATGGCTACACCTTC.

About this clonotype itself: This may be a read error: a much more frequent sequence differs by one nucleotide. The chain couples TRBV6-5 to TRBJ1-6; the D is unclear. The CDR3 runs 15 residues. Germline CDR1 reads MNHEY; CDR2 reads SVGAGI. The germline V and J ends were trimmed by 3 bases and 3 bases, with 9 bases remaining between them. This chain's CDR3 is CASSYGAFYNSPLHF. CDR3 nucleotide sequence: TGTGCCAGCAGTTATGGAGCTTTCTATAATTCACCCCTCCACTTT.

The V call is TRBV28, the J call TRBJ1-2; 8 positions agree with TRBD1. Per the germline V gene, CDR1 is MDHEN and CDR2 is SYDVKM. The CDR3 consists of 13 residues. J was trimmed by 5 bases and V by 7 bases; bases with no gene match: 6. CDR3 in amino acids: CASNSQGAYGYTF. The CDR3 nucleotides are TGTGCCAGCAACTCCCAGGGGGCTTATGGCTACACCTTC.

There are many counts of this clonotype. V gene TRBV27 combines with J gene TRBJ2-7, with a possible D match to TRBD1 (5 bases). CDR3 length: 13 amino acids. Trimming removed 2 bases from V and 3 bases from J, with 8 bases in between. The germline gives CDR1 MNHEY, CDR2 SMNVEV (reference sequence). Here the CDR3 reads CASSLGQNYEQYF. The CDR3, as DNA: TGTGCCAGCAGTTTAGGACAAAACTACGAGCAGTACTTC.

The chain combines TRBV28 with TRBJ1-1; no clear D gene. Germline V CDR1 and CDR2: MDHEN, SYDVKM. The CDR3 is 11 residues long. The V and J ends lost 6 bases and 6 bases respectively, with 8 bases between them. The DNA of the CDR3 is TGTGCCAGCAGGGTAATTTCTGAAGCTTTCTTT. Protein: CASRVISEAFF. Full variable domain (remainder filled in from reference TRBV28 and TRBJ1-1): DVKVTQSSRYLVKRTGEKVFLECVQDMDHENMFWYRQDPGLGLRLIYFSYDVKMKEKGDIPEGYSVSREKKERFSLILESASTNQTSMYLCASRVISEAFFGQGTRLTVV.

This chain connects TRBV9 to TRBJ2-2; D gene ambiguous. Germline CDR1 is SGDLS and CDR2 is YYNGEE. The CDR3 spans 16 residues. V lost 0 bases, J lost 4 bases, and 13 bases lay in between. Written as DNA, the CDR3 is TGTGCCAGCAGCGTAGGTTCCTCTCTCCCCACCGGGGAGCTGTTTTTT. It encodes CASSVGSSLPTGELFF.